Shown below are 18 T cell receptor beta chains from a single sample sequenced in a study of T cells in localized non-small cell lung cancer. This table comes from immunoSEQ multiplex PCR, and its TCRdb copy is limited to in-frame clones, with some not included. The data hold more than 45,000 clones, with 70% to 90% observed a single time. Sequencing was performed on PBMCs, taken before any cancer treatment. Receptors were obtained from a man aged 40-75 years with stage II lung adenocarcinoma.

This rearrangement joins TRBV2 to TRBJ1-2; 7 nucleotides align to TRBD1. The CDR3 has 15 amino acids. V trimming: 4 bases; J trimming: 2 bases; junction bases outside the gene matches: 7. Germline loops: CDR1 SNHLY, CDR2 FYNNEI. The CDR3 region has the DNA TGTGCCAGCAGTGTTACCAGGACAGGAAACTATGGCTACACCTTC. It codes for CASSVTRTGNYGYTF.

DNA of the CDR3: TGCGCCAGCAGCTGGACTAGCGGGGGCTCGTTCACCGGGGAGCTGTTTTTT. This translates into CASSWTSGGSFTGELFF. The chain combines TRBV5-1 with TRBJ2-2, with 13 bases aligning to TRBD2. The CDR3 contains 17 residues. V lost 3 bases to trimming and J lost 4 bases; unmatched junction nucleotides: 6. From germline, CDR1 is SGHRS and CDR2 YFSETQ.

The CDR3: CASRDWTSGTDTQYF. In DNA form, the CDR3 reads TGTGCCAGCAGGGACTGGACTAGCGGCACAGATACGCAGTATTTT. The chain recombines TRBV6-1 with TRBJ2-3; TRBD2 aligns across 9 bases. The germline V gene has CDR1 MNHNS and CDR2 SASEGT. Trimming took 6 bases from V and 1 from J; bases not matched to a gene: 5. The CDR3 runs to 15 residues.

The chain joins TRBV5-4 to TRBJ1-1, with a weak D call TRBD1 (5 bases). V lost 0 bases to trimming and J lost 2 bases, with 11 bases between them. The V gene's germline CDR1 is SGHNT and CDR2 YYREEE (reference sequence). The CDR3 runs 15 residues. The chain's CDR3 is CASSLAPGRNTEAFF. CDR3 DNA sequence: TGTGCCAGCAGCTTGGCCCCAGGGAGAAACACTGAAGCTTTCTTT.

A single count supports this clone. The V and J genes are TRBV9 and TRBJ2-2; D is perhaps TRBD1 (6 bases). This CDR3 comprises 15 residues. Germline V gene sequence: CDR1 SGDLS, CDR2 YYNGEE. The V gene lost 1 base and the J gene lost 3 bases, with 10 bases spanning the gap. CDR3 residues: CASSVNRADTGELFF. In nucleotides, the CDR3 is TGTGCCAGCAGCGTAAACAGGGCGGACACCGGGGAGCTGTTTTTT.

This chain's CDR3 is CASSDRLTDTQYF. CDR3 bases: TGTGCCAGCAGTGACAGGCTTACAGATACGCAGTATTTT. The gene calls are TRBV28 and TRBJ2-3, with TRBD1 as a possible D gene (6 bases). Per germline, CDR1 MDHEN and CDR2 SYDVKM. Deletions cut 5 bases from V and 3 bases from J, with 9 bases between. The CDR3 has 13 residues.

This sequence joins TRBV7-3 and TRBJ2-1, with 13 bases aligning to TRBD2. Germline-derived CDR1 and CDR2 are SGHTA and FQGTGA. There are 17 residues in the CDR3. V was pared by 5 bases and J by 1 base, with 5 bases of the junction left unmatched. The DNA for the CDR3 is TGTGCCAGCAGCCAGGGACTAGCGGGGTCTTCCTACAATGAGCAGTTCTTC. Protein: CASSQGLAGSSYNEQFF.

V and J are TRBV7-9 and TRBJ2-7; 7 nucleotides match TRBD1. V shed 3 bases, J shed 6 bases, and the junction held 8 bases outside the gene matches. Germline assignment: CDR1 SEHNR and CDR2 FQNEAQ (reference sequence). CDR3 length: 14 amino acids. DNA for the CDR3: TGTGCCAGCAGCTTCCGACAGGGTATTCGCGAGCAGTACTTC. Translation gives CASSFRQGIREQYF.

V gene TRBV6-1 combines with J gene TRBJ2-5; the D is unclear. V shed 8 bases and J shed 2 bases, with 12 bases lying between them. Germline loops: CDR1 MNHNS, CDR2 SASEGT. The CDR3 is 13 residues long. The CDR3 loop is CASHRSGQETQYF. The CDR3, as DNA: TGTGCCAGCCATAGGTCAGGACAAGAGACCCAGTACTTC.

The genes are TRBV19 and TRBJ1-4; TRBD1 is a possible D gene (5 bases). Germline V gene data show CDR1 as LNHDA and CDR2 as SQIVND (reference sequence). The CDR3 totals 14 residues. The V end lost 4 bases, the J end lost 4 bases, and 10 bases lay between the germline ends. The CDR3 is CASSRQLYNEKLFF. CDR3 nucleotide sequence: TGTGCCAGTAGTAGACAGCTTTATAATGAAAAACTGTTTTTT.

The chain joins TRBV5-6 to TRBJ2-7, with D maybe TRBD1 (5 bases). The CDR3 length is 13 residues. Per the germline V gene, CDR1 is SGHDT and CDR2 is YYEEEE. The V and J ends lost 7 bases and 0 bases respectively, with 11 bases between them. CDR3 nucleotides: TGTGCCAGCCAGCAGGACACCTCCTACGAGCAGTACTTC. Its protein product is CASQQDTSYEQYF.

V and J are TRBV5-1 and TRBJ2-2, with a weak D call TRBD2 (6 bases). The CDR3 extends over 15 amino acids. Trimming removed 6 bases at V and 7 bases at J, with 19 bases between. CDR1 SGHRS and CDR2 YFSETQ come from the germline V gene. The CDR3 bases are TGCGCCAGCACATTGAACTCGGGGGTTGACGGGGAGCTGTTTTTT. Translated, it gives CASTLNSGVDGELFF. Full variable domain (missing parts from reference TRBV5-1 and TRBJ2-2): KAGVTQTPRYLIKTRGQQVTLSCSPISGHRSVSWYQQTPGQGLQFLFEYFSETQRNKGNFPGRFSGRQFSNSRSEMNVSTLELGDSALYLCASTLNSGVDGELFFGEGSRLTVL.

The sample holds a few counts of this clone. The chain couples TRBV6-6 to TRBJ2-1; D may match TRBD1 or TRBD2 (6 bases each). V was cut by 4 bases and J by 5 bases, with 15 bases left in between. Germline V gene lookup returns CDR1 MNHNY and CDR2 SVGAGI (reference sequence). The CDR3 length is 15 residues. The CDR3 loop reads CASSFAGQQNNEQFF. The DNA of the CDR3 is TGTGCCAGCAGTTTTGCGGGACAACAAAACAATGAGCAGTTCTTC.

The chain employs TRBV4-1 and TRBJ1-1, with TRBD1 matching over 9 bases. The CDR3 covers 14 residues. Germline CDR1 and CDR2: MGHRA and YSYEKL. V gave up 1 base and J gave up 7 bases; unmatched junction bases: 4. CDR3 bases: TGCGCCAGCAGCCAAGGAGACAGGGGGGGTGAAGCTTTCTTT. As protein: CASSQGDRGGEAFF.

The rearrangement links TRBV15 to TRBJ1-1; no clear D gene. This CDR3 comprises 16 residues. Trimming removed 0 bases from V and 1 base from J, with 12 bases in between. Germline-derived CDR1 and CDR2 are LNHNV and YYDKDF (reference sequence). This CDR3 reads CATSRESLRTNTEAFF. The CDR3 nucleotides read TGTGCCACCAGCAGAGAGTCCCTACGGACGAACACTGAAGCTTTCTTT.

The rearrangement joins TRBV5-1 to TRBJ2-1; either TRBD1 or TRBD2 may supply D (5 bases each). V lost 4 bases and J 3 bases, leaving 17 bases between the germline ends. In germline, CDR1 is SGHRS, CDR2 YFSETQ. The CDR3 runs to 16 residues. DNA of the CDR3: TGCGCCAGCAGCCCCGGGGCCAGAGCAGTCTACAATGAGCAGTTCTTC. Translating gives CASSPGARAVYNEQFF. Looking up the rest from reference TRBV5-1 and TRBJ2-1 gives the full variable domain: KAGVTQTPRYLIKTRGQQVTLSCSPISGHRSVSWYQQTPGQGLQFLFEYFSETQRNKGNFPGRFSGRQFSNSRSEMNVSTLELGDSALYLCASSPGARAVYNEQFFGPGTRLTVL.

This chain connects TRBV7-9 to TRBJ1-2; 11 bases align to TRBD1. V was clipped by 2 bases and J by 8 bases; unmatched bases: 4. CDR1 SEHNR and CDR2 FQNEAQ come from the germline V gene (reference sequence). This CDR3 contains 14 residues. This chain's CDR3 is CASSLLGQGEGYTF. The CDR3 DNA follows: TGTGCCAGCAGCTTATTGGGACAGGGGGAAGGCTACACCTTC.

This chain joins TRBV19 and TRBJ2-7, with D maybe TRBD2 (5 bases). Germline V gene lookup returns CDR1 LNHDA and CDR2 SQIVND (reference sequence). V gave up 7 bases and J gave up 5 bases, with 21 bases separating them. The CDR3 is 15 amino acids. The CDR3 here is CASTPGGSRVDEQYF. The CDR3 DNA reads as TGTGCCAGTACTCCTGGAGGCTCCCGGGTCGACGAGCAGTACTTC.